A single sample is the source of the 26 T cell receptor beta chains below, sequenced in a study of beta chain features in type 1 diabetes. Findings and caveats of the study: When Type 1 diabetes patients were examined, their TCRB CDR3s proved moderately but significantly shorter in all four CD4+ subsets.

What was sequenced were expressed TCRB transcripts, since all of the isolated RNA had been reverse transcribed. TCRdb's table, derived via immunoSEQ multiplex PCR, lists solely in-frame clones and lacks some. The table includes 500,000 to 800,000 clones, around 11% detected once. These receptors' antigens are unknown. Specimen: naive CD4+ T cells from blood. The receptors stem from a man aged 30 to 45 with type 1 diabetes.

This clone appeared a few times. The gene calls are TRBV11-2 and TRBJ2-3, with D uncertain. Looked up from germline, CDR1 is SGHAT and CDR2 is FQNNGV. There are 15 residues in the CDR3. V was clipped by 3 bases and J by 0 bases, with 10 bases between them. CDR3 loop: CASSFGVGSTDTQYF. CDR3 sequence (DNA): TGTGCCAGCAGCTTCGGAGTGGGTAGCACAGATACGCAGTATTTT.

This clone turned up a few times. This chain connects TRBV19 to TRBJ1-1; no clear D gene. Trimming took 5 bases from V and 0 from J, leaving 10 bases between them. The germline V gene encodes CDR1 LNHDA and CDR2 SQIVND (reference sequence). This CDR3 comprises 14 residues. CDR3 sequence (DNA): TGTGCCAGTAGTGTTCGCAGCATGAACACTGAAGCTTTCTTT. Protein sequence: CASSVRSMNTEAFF.

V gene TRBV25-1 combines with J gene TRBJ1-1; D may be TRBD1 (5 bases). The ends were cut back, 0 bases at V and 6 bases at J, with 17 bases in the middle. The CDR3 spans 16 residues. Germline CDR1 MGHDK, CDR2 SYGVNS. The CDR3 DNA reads TGTGCCAGCAGTGAATATGGGTGGGGGAAAAAGGCTGAAGCTTTCTTT. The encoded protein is CASSEYGWGKKAEAFF.

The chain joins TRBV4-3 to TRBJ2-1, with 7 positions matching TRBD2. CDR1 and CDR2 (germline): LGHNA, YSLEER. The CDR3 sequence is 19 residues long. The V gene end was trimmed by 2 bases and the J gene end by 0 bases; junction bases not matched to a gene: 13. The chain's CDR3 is CASSQRQLGDYSSYNEQFF. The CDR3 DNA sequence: TGCGCCAGCAGCCAACGTCAATTAGGGGACTATAGCTCCTACAATGAGCAGTTCTTC.

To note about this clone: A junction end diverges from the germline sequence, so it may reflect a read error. The CDR3 coding sequence is TGTGCTAGCAGCTTAGTCGGTAACACCGGGGAGCTGTTTTTT. Its protein product is CASSLVGNTGELFF. This rearrangement joins TRBV7-7 to TRBJ2-2; D remains unclear. There are 14 residues in the CDR3. Per the germline V gene, CDR1 is SSHAT and CDR2 is FNYEAQ (reference sequence). The complete variable domain, with remaining parts taken from reference TRBV7-7 and TRBJ2-2, reads GAGVSQSPRYKVTKRGQDVTLRCDPISSHATLYWYQQALGQGPEFLTYFNYEAQPDKSGLPSDRFSAERPEGSISTLTIQRTEQRDSAMYRCASSLVGNTGELFFGEGSRLTVL.

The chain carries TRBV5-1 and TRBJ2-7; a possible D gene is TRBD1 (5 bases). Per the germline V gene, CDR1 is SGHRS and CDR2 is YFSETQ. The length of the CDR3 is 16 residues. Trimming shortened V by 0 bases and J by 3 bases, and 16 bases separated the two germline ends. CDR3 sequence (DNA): TGCGCCAGCAGCTTGGGAGTACAGGTGGGAATCTACGAGCAGTACTTC. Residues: CASSLGVQVGIYEQYF.

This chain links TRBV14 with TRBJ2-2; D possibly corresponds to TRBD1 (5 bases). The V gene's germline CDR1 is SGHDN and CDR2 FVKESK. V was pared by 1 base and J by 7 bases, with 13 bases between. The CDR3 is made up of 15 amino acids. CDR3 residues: CASSQVTGGGGELFF. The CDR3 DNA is TGTGCCAGCAGCCAAGTTACAGGTGGTGGCGGGGAGCTGTTTTTT.

The CDR3 region has the DNA TGTGCCAGCTTCGCTGCGGCATTACAAGCTTTCTTT. Its protein product is CASFAAALQAFF. The chain couples TRBV5-8 to TRBJ1-1; D not certain. The CDR3 is made up of 12 amino acids. Per germline, CDR1 SGHTS and CDR2 YDEGEE. Deletions cut 7 bases from V and 9 bases from J, with 16 bases between. The full variable domain, completed using reference TRBV5-8 and TRBJ1-1, is EAGVTQSPTHLIKTRGQQATLRCSPISGHTSVYWYQQALGLGLQFLLWYDEGEERNRGNFPPRFSGRQFPNYSSELNVNALELEDSALYLCASFAAALQAFFGQGTRLTVV.

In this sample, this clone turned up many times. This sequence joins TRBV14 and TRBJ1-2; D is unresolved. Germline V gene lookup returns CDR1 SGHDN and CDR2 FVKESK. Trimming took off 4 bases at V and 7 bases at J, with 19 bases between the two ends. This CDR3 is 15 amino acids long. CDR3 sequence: CASSPNPGIKSGYTF. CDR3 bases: TGTGCCAGCAGCCCCAATCCGGGGATCAAGAGTGGCTACACCTTC.

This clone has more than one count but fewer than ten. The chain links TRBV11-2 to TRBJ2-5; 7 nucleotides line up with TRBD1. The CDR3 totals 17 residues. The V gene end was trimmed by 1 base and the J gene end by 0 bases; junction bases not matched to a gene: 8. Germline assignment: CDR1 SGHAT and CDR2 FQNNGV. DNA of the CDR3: TGTGCCAGCAGCTTAGGATTCCCCAGGGGGAACCAAGAGACCCAGTACTTC. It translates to CASSLGFPRGNQETQYF.

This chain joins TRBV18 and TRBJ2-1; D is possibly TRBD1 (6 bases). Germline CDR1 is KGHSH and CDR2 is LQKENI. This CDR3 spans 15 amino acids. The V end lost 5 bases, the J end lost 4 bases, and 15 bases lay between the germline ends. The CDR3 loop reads CASSIAGVGYNEQFF. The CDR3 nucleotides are TGTGCCAGCTCAATCGCAGGGGTAGGGTACAATGAGCAGTTCTTC.

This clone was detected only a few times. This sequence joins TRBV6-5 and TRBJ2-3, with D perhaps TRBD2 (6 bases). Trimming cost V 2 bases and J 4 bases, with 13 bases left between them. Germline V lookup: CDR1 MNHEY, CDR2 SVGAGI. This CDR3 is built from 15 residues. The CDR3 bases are TGTGCCAGCAGTTACGGAGGAGGGAAAGCAGATACGCAGTATTTT. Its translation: CASSYGGGKADTQYF.

As DNA, the CDR3 is TGTGCCAGCAGTATAACTAGGAACACCGGGGAGCTGTTTTTT. Residues: CASSITRNTGELFF. This rearrangement joins TRBV27 to TRBJ2-2; possible D gene TRBD2, 5 bases. This CDR3 comprises 14 residues. CDR1 and CDR2 (germline): MNHEY, SMNVEV (reference sequence). The germline V and J ends were trimmed by 5 bases and 1 base, with 8 bases remaining between them.

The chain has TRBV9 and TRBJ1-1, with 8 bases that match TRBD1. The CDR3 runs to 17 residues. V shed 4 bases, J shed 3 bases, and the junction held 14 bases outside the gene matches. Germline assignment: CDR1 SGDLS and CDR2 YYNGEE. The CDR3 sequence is CASSPPWAGGADTEAFF. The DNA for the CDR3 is TGTGCCAGCAGCCCGCCGTGGGCAGGGGGCGCGGACACTGAAGCTTTCTTT.

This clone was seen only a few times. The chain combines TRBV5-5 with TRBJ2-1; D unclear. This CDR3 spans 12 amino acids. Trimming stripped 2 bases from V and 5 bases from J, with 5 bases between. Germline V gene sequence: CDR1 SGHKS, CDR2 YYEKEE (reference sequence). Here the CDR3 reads CASSLTDNEQFF. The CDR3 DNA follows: TGTGCCAGCAGCTTAACAGACAATGAGCAGTTCTTC.

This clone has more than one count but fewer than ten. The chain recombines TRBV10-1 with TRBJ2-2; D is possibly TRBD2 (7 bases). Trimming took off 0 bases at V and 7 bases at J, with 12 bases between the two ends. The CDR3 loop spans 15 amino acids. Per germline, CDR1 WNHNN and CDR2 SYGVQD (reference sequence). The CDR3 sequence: CASSESRETGGELFF. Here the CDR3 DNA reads TGCGCCAGCAGTGAGTCGCGGGAGACAGGCGGGGAGCTGTTTTTT.

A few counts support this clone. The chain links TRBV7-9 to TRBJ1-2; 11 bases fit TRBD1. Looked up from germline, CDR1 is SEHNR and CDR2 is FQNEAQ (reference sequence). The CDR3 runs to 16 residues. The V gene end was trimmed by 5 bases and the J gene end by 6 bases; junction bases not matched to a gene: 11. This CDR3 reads CASSAGTGGTQDGYTF. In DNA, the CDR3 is TGTGCCAGCAGCGCGGGGACAGGGGGAACTCAGGATGGCTACACCTTC.

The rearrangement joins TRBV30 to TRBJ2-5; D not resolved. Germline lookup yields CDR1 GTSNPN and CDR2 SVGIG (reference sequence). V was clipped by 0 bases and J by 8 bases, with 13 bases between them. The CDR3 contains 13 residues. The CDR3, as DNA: TGTGCCTGGAGTGTACCAGGACCGAGCACCCAGTACTTC. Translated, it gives CAWSVPGPSTQYF. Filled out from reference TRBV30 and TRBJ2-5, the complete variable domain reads SQTIHQWPATLVQPVGSPLSLECTVEGTSNPNLYWYRQAAGRGLQLLFYSVGIGQISSEVPQNLSASRPQDRQFILSSKKLLLSDSGFYLCAWSVPGPSTQYFGPGTRLLVL.

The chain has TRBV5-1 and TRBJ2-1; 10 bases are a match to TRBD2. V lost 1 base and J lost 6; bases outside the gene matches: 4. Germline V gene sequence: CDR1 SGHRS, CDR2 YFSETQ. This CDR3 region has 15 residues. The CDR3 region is CASSLQLAGPNEQFF. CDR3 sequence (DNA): TGCGCCAGCAGCTTGCAACTAGCGGGGCCCAATGAGCAGTTCTTC.

In DNA form, the CDR3 reads TGTGCCAGCAGCCTTGGGGGGGCGGGTCAGCCCCAGCATTTT. Protein sequence: CASSLGGAGQPQHF. The J gene is TRBJ1-5, the V gene TRBV28, with D maybe TRBD1 (6 bases). Germline V CDR1 and CDR2: MDHEN, SYDVKM. The CDR3 totals 14 residues. Trimming removed 6 bases at V and 6 bases at J, with 15 bases between.

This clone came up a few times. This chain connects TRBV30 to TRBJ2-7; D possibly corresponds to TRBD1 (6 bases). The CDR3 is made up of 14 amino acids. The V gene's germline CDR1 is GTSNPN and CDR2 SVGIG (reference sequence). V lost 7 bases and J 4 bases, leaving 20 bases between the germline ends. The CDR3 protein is CASQGKGPLYEQYF. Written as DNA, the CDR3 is TGTGCCTCCCAGGGGAAGGGGCCGTTGTACGAGCAGTACTTC.

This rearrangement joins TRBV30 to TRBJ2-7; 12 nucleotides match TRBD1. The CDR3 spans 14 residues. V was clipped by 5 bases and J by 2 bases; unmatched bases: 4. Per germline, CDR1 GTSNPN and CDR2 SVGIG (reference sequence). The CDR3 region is CAWSWDRGPYEQYF. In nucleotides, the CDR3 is TGTGCCTGGTCCTGGGACAGGGGGCCCTACGAGCAGTACTTC.

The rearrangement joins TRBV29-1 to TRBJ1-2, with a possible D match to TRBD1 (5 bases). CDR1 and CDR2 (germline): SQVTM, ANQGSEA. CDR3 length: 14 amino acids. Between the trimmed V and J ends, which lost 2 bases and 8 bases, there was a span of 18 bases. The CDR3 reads CSVEPVGGTRGYTF. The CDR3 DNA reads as TGCAGCGTTGAACCGGTTGGGGGTACGCGGGGCTACACCTTC.

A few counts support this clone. The CDR3 loop is CASSALLTHKGGELFF. The CDR3 bases are TGTGCCAGCAGCGCCCTCCTCACCCACAAGGGCGGGGAGCTGTTTTTT. V usage is TRBV7-9 and J usage is TRBJ2-2, with D unresolved. Germline V lookup: CDR1 SEHNR, CDR2 FQNEAQ (reference sequence). There are 16 residues in the CDR3. Trimming removed 5 bases from V and 7 bases from J, with 20 bases in between.

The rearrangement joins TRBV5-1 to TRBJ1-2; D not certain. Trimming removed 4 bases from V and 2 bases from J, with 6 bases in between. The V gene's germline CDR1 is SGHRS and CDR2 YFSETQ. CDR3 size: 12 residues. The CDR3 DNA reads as TGCGCCAGCAGCACCAACAACTATGGCTACACCTTC. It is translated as CASSTNNYGYTF. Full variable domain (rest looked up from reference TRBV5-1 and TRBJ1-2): KAGVTQTPRYLIKTRGQQVTLSCSPISGHRSVSWYQQTPGQGLQFLFEYFSETQRNKGNFPGRFSGRQFSNSRSEMNVSTLELGDSALYLCASSTNNYGYTFGSGTRLTVV.

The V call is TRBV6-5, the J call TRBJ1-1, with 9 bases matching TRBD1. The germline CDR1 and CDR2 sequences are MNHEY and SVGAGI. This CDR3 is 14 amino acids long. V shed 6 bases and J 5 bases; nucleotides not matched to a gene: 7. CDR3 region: CASSRRTGETEAFF. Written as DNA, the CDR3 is TGTGCCAGCAGCCGAAGGACAGGGGAAACTGAAGCTTTCTTT.